This T cell receptor (beta chain) was profiled in a study of cytomegalovirus exposure and HLA in healthy donors. Study-level findings and limits: TCR beta V segments were, for the most part, productive about 87% or about 30% of the time in an earlier analysis.

The CDR3 sequence is 15 residues long. Germline CDR1 is SGHDT and CDR2 is YYEEEE. The germline V and J ends were trimmed by 4 bases and 7 bases, with 17 bases remaining between them. Comments on this clone: Its antigen is undetermined.

With 60 Vbeta and 13 Jbeta primers, the PCR was carried out. The repertoire was sequenced with immunoSEQ multiplex PCR; TCRdb's copy has only in-frame clones and lacks some. The table lists roughly 100,000 clones, around 72% of them singletons, with approximately 2% in the top ten. J is TRBJ1-4 and V is TRBV5-6; D might be TRBD1 (6 bases). The TCR was taken from a man aged 30 to 39 in good health and CMV-seronegative. The sample taken for sequencing was PBMCs. The CDR3 DNA follows: TGTGCCAGCAGCCCCGGCGCGGGGGCGGGTGAAAAACTGTTTTTT. Protein: CASSPGAGAGEKLFF.